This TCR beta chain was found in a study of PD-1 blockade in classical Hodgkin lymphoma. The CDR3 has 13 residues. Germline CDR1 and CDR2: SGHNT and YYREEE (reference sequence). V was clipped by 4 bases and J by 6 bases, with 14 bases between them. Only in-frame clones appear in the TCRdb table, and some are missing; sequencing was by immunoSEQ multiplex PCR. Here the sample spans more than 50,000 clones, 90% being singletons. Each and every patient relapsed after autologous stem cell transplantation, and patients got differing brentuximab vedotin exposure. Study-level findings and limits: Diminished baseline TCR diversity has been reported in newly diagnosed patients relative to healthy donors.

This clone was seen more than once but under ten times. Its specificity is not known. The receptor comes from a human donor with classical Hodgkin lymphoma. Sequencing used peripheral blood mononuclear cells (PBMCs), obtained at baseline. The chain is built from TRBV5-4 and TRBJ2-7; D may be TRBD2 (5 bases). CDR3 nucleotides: TGTGCCAGCAGCATGGACTCCTCGGTCGAGCAGTACTTC. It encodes CASSMDSSVEQYF.